One sample yielded the 21 T cell receptor beta chains listed below, sequenced in a study of shared clonotypes between healthy human individuals. Data came from immunoSEQ multiplex PCR; TCRdb stores just in-frame clones and leaves some out. The table lists some 1,900,000 clones, over 85% of them singletons. Naive-designated CD8 cells lacked CD45RO, were positively enriched for CCR7, and omitted terminally differentiated effector memory CD45RA+ cells. The specimen sequenced was naive CD8+ T cells sorted from blood. The receptors come from a man aged 18 to 29 in good health.

The chain recombines TRBV2 with TRBJ2-7; 9 bases are shared with TRBD2. Trimming took 7 bases from V and 1 from J; bases not matched to a gene: 11. This CDR3 is 16 amino acids long. Looked up from germline, CDR1 is SNHLY and CDR2 is FYNNEI. The CDR3 sequence: CASTVLSGSFSYEQYF. As DNA, the CDR3 is TGTGCCAGCACCGTCCTTAGCGGGAGCTTTTCCTACGAGCAGTACTTC.

This chain connects TRBV29-1 to TRBJ2-7; 10 bases fit TRBD2. The CDR3 is made up of 14 amino acids. Germline CDR1 and CDR2: SQVTM and ANQGSEA. The trim removed 7 bases at V and 0 bases at J, leaving 6 bases unmatched. The CDR3 bases are TGCAGCGCAGGGACTAGCGAGAGCTCCTACGAGCAGTACTTC. This sequence encodes CSAGTSESSYEQYF.

The chain recombines TRBV11-2 with TRBJ2-1; TRBD2 might be the D (6 bases). Between the trimmed V and J ends, which lost 3 bases and 13 bases, there was a span of 13 bases. The CDR3 runs 12 residues. Germline values: CDR1 SGHAT, CDR2 FQNNGV. The CDR3 nucleotides are TGTGCCAGCAGCTTGACCGGGACTGATCAGTTCTTC. The encoded protein is CASSLTGTDQFF.

V gene TRBV6-5 combines with J gene TRBJ2-7, with D possibly being TRBD2 (6 bases). The length of the CDR3 is 11 residues. Trimming shortened V by 2 bases and J by 13 bases, and 12 bases separated the two germline ends. Germline V gene data show CDR1 as MNHEY and CDR2 as SVGAGI. The DNA of the CDR3 is TGTGCCAGCAGTTACGACCTGGGGGGTTACTTC. Protein sequence: CASSYDLGGYF.

The chain has TRBV5-6 and TRBJ2-3; 10 bases match TRBD2. Germline CDR1 reads SGHDT; CDR2 reads YYEEEE. There are 15 residues in the CDR3. V trimming: 4 bases; J trimming: 4 bases; junction bases outside the gene matches: 6. The CDR3 here is CASSVLAGDPDTQYF. CDR3 bases: TGTGCCAGCAGCGTTCTAGCGGGGGATCCAGATACGCAGTATTTT.

The chain uses TRBV4-1 and TRBJ2-7, with D unclear. The CDR3 is 13 residues long. V gave up 0 bases and J gave up 2 bases, with 5 bases separating them. Germline-derived CDR1 and CDR2 are MGHRA and YSYEKL. The chain's CDR3 is CASSQEIPYEQYF. The CDR3 DNA reads TGCGCCAGCAGCCAAGAGATCCCCTACGAGCAGTACTTC.

V gene TRBV13 combines with J gene TRBJ2-1; D remains unclear. V was pared by 3 bases and J by 7 bases, with 10 bases between. This CDR3 has 13 residues. The V gene's germline CDR1 is PRHDT and CDR2 FYEKMQ (reference sequence). CDR3 sequence: CASSFAGSNEQFF. CDR3 sequence (DNA): TGTGCCAGCAGCTTCGCCGGGTCTAATGAGCAGTTCTTC.

Notes on this clone: The sample has other DNA sequences that encode this CDR3 too. CDR3 nucleotides: TGTGCCAGCAGCTTACTAGCGGTCTACGAGCAGTACTTC. This translates into CASSLLAVYEQYF. The V gene is TRBV7-9, the J gene TRBJ2-7, with 7 bases lining up with TRBD2. V lost 2 bases, J lost 3 bases, and 1 base stayed unmatched. CDR1 and CDR2 (germline): SEHNR, FQNEAQ (reference sequence). The length of the CDR3 is 13 residues.

CDR3 protein: CASSSRLAGDNEQFF. The CDR3 DNA follows: TGTGCCAGCAGCTCACGACTAGCGGGGGACAATGAGCAGTTCTTC. This chain uses TRBV7-3 with TRBJ2-1; TRBD2 matches at 12 bases. Germline V gives CDR1 SGHTA, CDR2 FQGTGA. The CDR3 has 15 amino acids. The V segment lost 4 bases and the J segment 5 bases; nucleotides outside the gene matches: 3.

The chain is built from TRBV6-5 and TRBJ2-2; possibly TRBD2 for D (5 bases). The CDR3 has 12 amino acids. V lost 6 bases, J lost 6 bases, and 8 bases lay in between. In germline, CDR1 is MNHEY, CDR2 SVGAGI. The CDR3 spells CASRDSAGELFF. Written as DNA, the CDR3 is TGTGCCAGCAGGGATAGCGCCGGGGAGCTGTTTTTT.

CDR3 nucleotide sequence: TGTGCCAGCGGAGGGAGCCAAGAGACCCAGTACTTC. Translating gives CASGGSQETQYF. This chain links TRBV6-1 with TRBJ2-5, with D possibly being TRBD2 (6 bases). The germline gives CDR1 MNHNS, CDR2 SASEGT. Trimming left V 8 bases short and J 1 base short, with 8 bases between. The CDR3 sequence is 12 residues long.

V and J are TRBV2 and TRBJ1-6, with 8 bases fitting TRBD1. Germline assignment: CDR1 SNHLY and CDR2 FYNNEI. V dropped 1 base and J dropped 5; count of bases not matched to a gene: 7. The CDR3 extends over 17 amino acids. CDR3 coding DNA: TGTGCCAGCAGTGAAGTATCAGGGGGCTACAATAATTCACCCCTCCACTTT. Its translation: CASSEVSGGYNNSPLHF.

This clone was recorded only once. Other DNA sequences in this specimen translate into the identical CDR3. V gene TRBV4-1 combines with J gene TRBJ2-7; D not resolved. CDR1 is MGHRA, CDR2 YSYEKL, per germline. V was shortened by 1 base and J by 3 bases, with 7 bases between the two germline ends. The CDR3 runs to 13 residues. The CDR3 region has the DNA TGCGCCAGCAGCCAAGGAACGGGCTACGAGCAGTACTTC. Protein sequence: CASSQGTGYEQYF.

In DNA form, the CDR3 reads TGTGCCAGCAGTGACTGGGACAGTCCTAACTATGGCTACACCTTC. Translation gives CASSDWDSPNYGYTF. V is TRBV6-1 and J is TRBJ1-2, with TRBD1 identical over 7 bases. CDR1 MNHNS and CDR2 SASEGT come from the germline V gene. The CDR3 has 15 residues. J gave up 0 bases and V 3 bases, and 4 bases lay outside the gene matches.

Comment on this clone: The sample carries other DNA sequences with the same CDR3. V and J are TRBV9 and TRBJ2-1; D gene unclear. CDR1 is SGDLS, CDR2 YYNGEE, per germline. The CDR3 covers 15 residues. Deletions cut 0 bases from V and 3 bases from J, with 10 bases between. The CDR3 coding sequence is TGTGCCAGCAGCGTAGCCTCCGGCGGCTACAATGAGCAGTTCTTC. Translated: CASSVASGGYNEQFF.

V is TRBV19 and J is TRBJ1-1; D perhaps matches TRBD1 (5 bases). CDR1 is LNHDA, CDR2 SQIVND, per germline (reference sequence). The V end lost 3 bases, the J end lost 2 bases, and 13 bases lay between the germline ends. CDR3 length: 15 amino acids. The CDR3 DNA reads TGTGCCAGTAGTATTAGTGGGGACGGTAACACTGAAGCTTTCTTT. Translating gives CASSISGDGNTEAFF.

The genes are TRBV10-2 and TRBJ2-7; TRBD1 agrees at 8 bases. Trimming cost V 3 bases and J 2 bases; bases outside gene matches: 3. CDR1 is WSHSY and CDR2 is SAAADI in the germline V gene. This CDR3 region has 14 residues. The CDR3 loop reads CASSDPGGTYEQYF. CDR3 in DNA: TGCGCCAGCAGTGACCCAGGGGGCACCTACGAGCAGTACTTC.

CDR3 loop: CAVPGQAIDEQFF. CDR3 sequence (DNA): TGTGCCGTACCGGGACAGGCTATCGATGAGCAGTTCTTC. The chain couples TRBV2 to TRBJ2-1; 8 nucleotides line up with TRBD1. The CDR3 contains 13 residues. Germline CDR1 is SNHLY and CDR2 is FYNNEI. The V and J ends lost 11 bases and 8 bases, in that order; junction bases with no gene match: 11.

J is TRBJ2-7 and V is TRBV27, with 9 bases identical to TRBD1. The CDR3 spans 15 residues. After removal of 6 bases from V and 4 bases from J, the junction contained 10 bases not matched to a gene. Germline CDR1 and CDR2: MNHEY and SMNVEV (reference sequence). CDR3 in amino acids: CASRPTGTGLYEQYF. In nucleotides, the CDR3 is TGTGCCAGCAGACCCACCGGGACAGGGTTATACGAGCAGTACTTC.

This rearrangement joins TRBV2 to TRBJ1-6; D is unresolved. Trimming cost V 3 bases and J 8 bases, with 20 bases left between them. CDR1 is SNHLY, CDR2 FYNNEI, per germline. This CDR3 comprises 17 residues. This chain's CDR3 is CASSDPGIGVVYSPLHF. As DNA, the CDR3 is TGTGCCAGCAGTGATCCGGGAATCGGAGTGGTTTATTCACCCCTCCACTTT.

In regard to this clone: The junction shows a germline mismatch at one end, possibly a read error. This sample also contains other DNA sequences that code for the same CDR3. This chain links TRBV9 with TRBJ2-6; D possibly corresponds to TRBD1 (5 bases). This CDR3 has 13 residues. CDR1 and CDR2 (germline): SGDLS, YYNGEE. This CDR3 is CASTGSGANVLTF. DNA of the CDR3: TGTGCCAGCACCGGCTCTGGGGCCAACGTCCTGACTTTT.